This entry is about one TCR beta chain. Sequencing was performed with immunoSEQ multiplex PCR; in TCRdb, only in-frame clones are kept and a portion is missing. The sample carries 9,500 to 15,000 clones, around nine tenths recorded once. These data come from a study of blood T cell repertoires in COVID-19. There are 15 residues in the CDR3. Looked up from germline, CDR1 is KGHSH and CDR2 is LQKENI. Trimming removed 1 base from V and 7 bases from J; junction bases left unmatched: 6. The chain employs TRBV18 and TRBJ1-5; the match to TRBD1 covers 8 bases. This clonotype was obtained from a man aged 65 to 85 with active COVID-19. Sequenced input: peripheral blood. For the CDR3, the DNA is TGTGCCAGCTCACCACGTGGACAGGGCCCGCAGCCCCAGCATTTT. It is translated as CASSPRGQGPQPQHF.